Below are 30 T cell receptor beta chains sequenced from a single sample in a study of blood T cell repertoires in COVID-19. This table comes from immunoSEQ multiplex PCR, and its TCRdb copy is limited to in-frame clones, with some not included. The data contain some 250,000 clones, approximately 88% of them seen just once; the ten biggest clones take up 0.8%. Sample: peripheral blood. Receptors were obtained from a woman in her 30s with acute or convalescent COVID-19.

The chain joins TRBV5-1 to TRBJ2-7; 11 nucleotides match TRBD2. The germline gives CDR1 SGHRS, CDR2 YFSETQ. J gave up 3 bases and V 4 bases, and 6 bases lay outside the gene matches. The CDR3 runs 15 residues. Here the CDR3 reads CASSLGTSGVYEQYF. The CDR3 bases are TGCGCCAGCAGCCTCGGGACTAGCGGCGTCTACGAGCAGTACTTC.

The CDR3 region has the DNA TGCGCCAGCAGGAGGGACAGAACCTACGAGCAGTACTTC. Residues: CASRRDRTYEQYF. The V call is TRBV10-2, the J call TRBJ2-7, with 7 bases identical to TRBD1. The germline CDR1 and CDR2 sequences are WSHSY and SAAADI. This CDR3 has 13 residues. J gave up 2 bases and V 6 bases, and 4 bases lay outside the gene matches.

CDR3 bases: TGTGCCAGCAGCTGGCCGAAGGGACTAGCGGCGAACACCGGGGAGCTGTTTTTT. Its protein product is CASSWPKGLAANTGELFF. The genes are TRBV7-6 and TRBJ2-2, with 11 bases matching TRBD2. Per germline, CDR1 SGHVS and CDR2 FNYEAQ. J was trimmed by 0 bases and V by 4 bases; bases with no gene match: 7. The length of the CDR3 is 18 residues.

This chain links TRBV5-4 with TRBJ2-2, with D perhaps TRBD2 (5 bases). Trimming shortened V by 2 bases and J by 0 bases, and 11 bases separated the two germline ends. The CDR3 has 16 residues. The germline gives CDR1 SGHNT, CDR2 YYREEE (reference sequence). CDR3 sequence: CASSFLMGANTGELFF. The CDR3 nucleotides read TGTGCCAGCAGCTTCCTTATGGGAGCGAACACCGGGGAGCTGTTTTTT.

The chain uses TRBV5-4 and TRBJ2-7; 8 bases map to TRBD1. V lost 3 bases, J lost 4 bases, and 3 bases stayed unmatched. Germline V gene sequence: CDR1 SGHNT, CDR2 YYREEE (reference sequence). This CDR3 comprises 13 residues. This CDR3 reads CASSWTGHYEQYF. CDR3 DNA: TGTGCCAGCAGCTGGACAGGGCATTACGAGCAGTACTTC.

This clone was detected a few times. This chain uses TRBV7-9 with TRBJ1-1; the match to TRBD1 covers 8 bases. CDR1 is SEHNR, CDR2 FQNEAQ, per germline (reference sequence). V dropped 5 bases and J dropped 1; count of bases not matched to a gene: 3. The CDR3 consists of 14 residues. In DNA, the CDR3 is TGTGCCAGCAGCCGGGACAGGAGGAACACTGAAGCTTTCTTT. This sequence encodes CASSRDRRNTEAFF.

This clone was seen a handful of times. This chain links TRBV4-2 with TRBJ1-6; D remains ambiguous. The CDR3 is 15 residues long. V lost 4 bases to trimming and J lost 7 bases, with 14 bases between them. CDR1 and CDR2 (germline): LGHNA, YNFKEQ. The CDR3 nucleotides read TGTGCCAGCAGCCCTTCGGACTCCACCAATTCACCCCTCCACTTT. It is translated as CASSPSDSTNSPLHF.

This sequence joins TRBV5-1 and TRBJ2-1; 11 nucleotides agree with TRBD2. Germline assignment: CDR1 SGHRS and CDR2 YFSETQ. Trimming at V came to 4 bases and at J to 6 bases, leaving 6 bases not matched to a gene. The CDR3 sequence is 15 residues long. This CDR3 reads CASSVAGGPLNEQFF. The CDR3 nucleotides are TGCGCCAGCAGCGTAGCGGGAGGGCCTCTCAATGAGCAGTTCTTC.

CDR3 nucleotides: TGTGCCAGCAGTCATCTGGTGGGGCGCGAGACCCAGTACTTC. Translating gives CASSHLVGRETQYF. The J gene is TRBJ2-5, the V gene TRBV6-5; the D gene is possibly TRBD1 (5 bases). The germline CDR1 and CDR2 sequences are MNHEY and SVGAGI. CDR3 length: 14 residues. Trimming left V 5 bases short and J 5 bases short, with 15 bases between.

V is TRBV29-1 and J is TRBJ2-5; unclear D gene. CDR3 length equals 10 residues. Trimming removed 7 bases at V and 0 bases at J, with 3 bases between. Germline V gene data show CDR1 as SQVTM and CDR2 as ANQGSEA. The CDR3 coding sequence is TGCAGCGCCGACCAAGAGACCCAGTACTTC. Amino acids: CSADQETQYF. Full variable domain (outside the CDR3, taken from reference TRBV29-1 and TRBJ2-5): SAVISQKPSRDICQRGTSLTIQCQVDSQVTMMFWYRQQPGQSLTLIATANQGSEATYESGFVIDKFPISRPNLTFSTLTVSNMSPEDSSIYLCSADQETQYFGPGTRLLVL.

This chain links TRBV11-2 with TRBJ2-7; 11 nucleotides agree with TRBD2. Germline V gene data show CDR1 as SGHAT and CDR2 as FQNNGV. J was trimmed by 1 base and V by 5 bases; bases with no gene match: 4. The CDR3 is 15 amino acids. The CDR3 sequence: CASSLGLADSYEQYF. CDR3 coding DNA: TGTGCCAGCAGCCTGGGACTAGCGGATTCCTACGAGCAGTACTTC.

The V gene is TRBV15, the J gene TRBJ1-5; D is unclear. CDR3 length equals 13 residues. The germline gives CDR1 LNHNV, CDR2 YYDKDF (reference sequence). Trimming shortened V by 1 base and J by 4 bases, and 5 bases separated the two germline ends. CDR3 loop: CATSRVSNQPQHF. DNA of the CDR3: TGTGCCACCAGCAGAGTTTCGAATCAGCCCCAGCATTTT.

The V call is TRBV18, the J call TRBJ1-1, with a possible D match to TRBD1 (6 bases). Looked up from germline, CDR1 is KGHSH and CDR2 is LQKENI. The CDR3 covers 14 residues. Trimming took 2 bases from V and 4 from J, leaving 11 bases between them. CDR3 nucleotide sequence: TGTGCCAGCTCACCAAAGACAGGAGGCACTGAAGCTTTCTTT. It yields the protein CASSPKTGGTEAFF.

J is TRBJ1-6 and V is TRBV11-2; a possible D gene is TRBD1 (6 bases). The CDR3 runs 16 residues. Germline-derived CDR1 and CDR2 are SGHAT and FQNNGV. Trimming pared 5 bases from V and 0 bases from J, leaving 11 bases between. CDR3 amino acids: CASSATGSSYNSPLHF. In nucleotides, the CDR3 is TGTGCCAGCAGCGCAACAGGGAGCTCCTATAATTCACCCCTCCACTTT.

The V gene is TRBV13, the J gene TRBJ2-1, with TRBD1 matching 7 bases. Trimming at V came to 4 bases and at J to 4 bases, leaving 10 bases not matched to a gene. Germline V gives CDR1 PRHDT, CDR2 FYEKMQ (reference sequence). The CDR3 length is 16 residues. For the CDR3, the DNA is TGTGCCAGCAGCTCCTTGGACAGGCTTGAATACAATGAGCAGTTCTTC. Translating gives CASSSLDRLEYNEQFF.

The rearrangement links TRBV9 to TRBJ1-6; TRBD1 might be the D (5 bases). Germline V CDR1 and CDR2: SGDLS, YYNGEE. The V end was cut by 4 bases, the J end by 9 bases, with 17 bases between. The CDR3 is made up of 15 amino acids. The CDR3 coding sequence is TGTGCCAGCAGCCTCATGACAGATTCGGGTTCACCCCTCCACTTT. Translated: CASSLMTDSGSPLHF.

The V call is TRBV5-1, the J call TRBJ1-5; maybe TRBD1 (5 bases). The ends were cut back, 0 bases at V and 4 bases at J, with 5 bases in the middle. This CDR3 has 13 residues. Germline V gene sequence: CDR1 SGHRS, CDR2 YFSETQ. In nucleotides, the CDR3 is TGCGCCAGCAGCTTGGGACAGAATCAGCCCCAGCATTTT. Amino acid sequence: CASSLGQNQPQHF. Full variable domain (rest looked up from reference TRBV5-1 and TRBJ1-5): KAGVTQTPRYLIKTRGQQVTLSCSPISGHRSVSWYQQTPGQGLQFLFEYFSETQRNKGNFPGRFSGRQFSNSRSEMNVSTLELGDSALYLCASSLGQNQPQHFGDGTRLSIL.

The V and J genes are TRBV30 and TRBJ2-1; D is possibly TRBD1 (5 bases). Trimming left V 4 bases short and J 2 bases short, with 15 bases between. Germline CDR1 GTSNPN, CDR2 SVGIG (reference sequence). The CDR3 is 15 residues long. In DNA form, the CDR3 reads TGTGCCTGGACCCAGGGTAGTCTTCCCTACAATGAGCAGTTCTTC. Translated, it gives CAWTQGSLPYNEQFF.

CDR3: CATGGDGPRASEQYF. CDR3 bases: TGTGCCACCGGAGGAGACGGACCGAGGGCATCCGAGCAGTACTTC. This sequence joins TRBV15 and TRBJ2-7, with D possibly TRBD2 on 5 matching bases. The CDR3 has 15 residues. Germline CDR1 LNHNV, CDR2 YYDKDF (reference sequence). V was pared by 8 bases and J by 6 bases, with 23 bases between.

This chain connects TRBV5-4 to TRBJ2-7, with a weak D call TRBD1 (5 bases). CDR3 length: 13 amino acids. V lost 0 bases and J lost 6, with 10 bases in between. Per germline, CDR1 SGHNT and CDR2 YYREEE (reference sequence). The CDR3 DNA is TGTGCCAGCAGCTTGGCCCAGGGTAGCGAGCAGTACTTC. Residues: CASSLAQGSEQYF.

The chain carries TRBV27 and TRBJ2-4, with D possibly matching TRBD1 (7 bases). The germline V and J ends were trimmed by 5 bases and 8 bases, with 13 bases remaining between them. The CDR3 contains 13 residues. CDR1 and CDR2 (germline): MNHEY, SMNVEV (reference sequence). The CDR3 nucleotides read TGTGCCAGCAGTCTGGTCAGGGGGGACATTCAGTACTTC. Encoded protein: CASSLVRGDIQYF.

The chain has TRBV5-6 and TRBJ1-5, with TRBD1 matching 10 bases. The V segment lost 5 bases and the J segment 7 bases; nucleotides outside the gene matches: 9. Germline values: CDR1 SGHDT, CDR2 YYEEEE. CDR3 size: 15 residues. CDR3 in amino acids: CASRVFGTGEQPQHF. The CDR3 DNA reads as TGTGCCAGCAGGGTTTTCGGGACAGGGGAACAGCCCCAGCATTTT.

A remark on this clone: A read error may produce the germline difference seen at one junction end. The V gene is TRBV27, the J gene TRBJ1-5; possibly TRBD1 for D (5 bases). The CDR3 has 16 residues. CDR1 is MNHEY and CDR2 is SMNVEV in the germline V gene (reference sequence). CDR3 loop: CASSLRSAGSNQPQHF. The CDR3 bases are TGTGCAAGCAGTTTAAGGTCTGCAGGGTCCAATCAGCCCCAGCATTTT.

CDR3 sequence: CASSPTGGARTGELFF. The DNA of the CDR3 is TGCGCCAGCAGCCCGACGGGGGGGGCGAGGACCGGGGAGCTGTTTTTT. J is TRBJ2-2 and V is TRBV5-1; the match to TRBD2 covers 8 bases. The V and J ends lost 4 bases and 5 bases, in that order; junction bases with no gene match: 10. There are 16 residues in the CDR3. Germline CDR1 reads SGHRS; CDR2 reads YFSETQ. The complete variable domain, with remaining parts taken from reference TRBV5-1 and TRBJ2-2, reads KAGVTQTPRYLIKTRGQQVTLSCSPISGHRSVSWYQQTPGQGLQFLFEYFSETQRNKGNFPGRFSGRQFSNSRSEMNVSTLELGDSALYLCASSPTGGARTGELFFGEGSRLTVL.

This clone was picked up a small number of times. The chain combines TRBV5-1 with TRBJ2-1; D is possibly TRBD1 (6 bases). Trimming shortened V by 0 bases and J by 3 bases, and 10 bases separated the two germline ends. The V gene's germline CDR1 is SGHRS and CDR2 YFSETQ. The CDR3 extends over 15 amino acids. CDR3 region: CASSLETGSYNEQFF. The CDR3, as DNA: TGCGCCAGCAGCTTGGAGACAGGTAGCTACAATGAGCAGTTCTTC.

V and J are TRBV4-2 and TRBJ1-5; D ambiguous. The CDR3 extends over 14 amino acids. V lost 3 bases and J lost 7, with 13 bases in between. Germline V gene lookup returns CDR1 LGHNA and CDR2 YNFKEQ. The CDR3 spells CASSHGVMGQPQHF. The CDR3 DNA reads as TGTGCCAGCAGCCACGGGGTAATGGGGCAGCCCCAGCATTTT.

The J gene is TRBJ2-1, the V gene TRBV20-1; 8 positions agree with TRBD2. V gave up 3 bases and J gave up 6 bases; unmatched junction bases: 7. Looked up from germline, CDR1 is DFQATT and CDR2 is SNEGSKA (reference sequence). CDR3 size: 14 residues. The CDR3, as DNA: TGCAGTGCTAGTCCCCTAGCGGGTAGCAATGAGCAGTTCTTC. It encodes CSASPLAGSNEQFF.

This sequence joins TRBV6-2 or TRBV6-3 and TRBJ2-3, with 11 bases that match TRBD2. The V and J ends lost 2 bases and 5 bases, in that order; junction bases with no gene match: 9. The CDR3 length is 17 residues. The germline CDR1 and CDR2 sequences are MNHEY and SVGEGT. The CDR3 DNA reads as TGTGCCAGCAGTTACGTACTAGCGGGAGAAAGAGGAGATACGCAGTATTTT. Residues: CASSYVLAGERGDTQYF.

J is TRBJ1-6 and V is TRBV19; the match to TRBD1 covers 9 bases. Germline CDR1 and CDR2: LNHDA and SQIVND (reference sequence). Losses at the gene ends were 5 bases for V and 7 bases for J; bases not matched to a gene: 3. The CDR3 sequence is 14 residues long. The CDR3 nucleotides are TGTGCCAGTAGTCGGACAGGGGTGAATTCACCCCTCCACTTT. The encoded protein is CASSRTGVNSPLHF.

V usage is TRBV19 and J usage is TRBJ2-7; the match to TRBD2 covers 11 bases. V trimming: 0 bases; J trimming: 7 bases; junction bases outside the gene matches: 5. Germline V lookup: CDR1 LNHDA, CDR2 SQIVND (reference sequence). The CDR3 runs to 15 residues. CDR3 protein: CASSIETSGIAEQYF. CDR3 bases: TGTGCCAGTAGTATAGAGACTAGCGGGATTGCTGAGCAGTACTTC.